The present TCR beta chain was sequenced within a study of glioma-infiltrating T cells. The V end was cut by 0 bases, the J end by 7 bases, with 18 bases between. Looked up from germline, CDR1 is MGHRA and CDR2 is YSYEKL. The CDR3 covers 16 residues. Study-level results: Gliomas, especially low-grade, showed above-expected tissue-blood divergence; non-neoplastic patients showed below. Only very few CDR3 sequences appeared in both tissue and blood.

Using RNA template, CDR3s of TCR alpha and beta were amplified with iRepertoire arm-PCR. For one-step reverse transcription and amplification, roughly 85-450 ng of tissue mRNA or PBMC total RNA was used. TCRdb re-called the multiplex PCR reads through MiXCR, storing one row per CDR3 protein. This table holds about 130,000 distinct CDR3 sequences, around a quarter found once. About this clonotype itself: Its target is not known.

The sequencing input was glioma tissue, nonneoplastic brain tissue, or PBMCs (not recorded which). The chain joins TRBV4-1 to TRBJ1-2, with a possible D match to TRBD1 (5 bases). This TCR came from a human donor with low-grade glioma or glioblastoma, undergoing nonglioma brain surgery, or in good health (not recorded which). Written as DNA, the CDR3 is TGCGCCAGCAGCCAAGATGAGGGCAGGGCGGGAGGTGGCTACACCTTC. Protein product: CASSQDEGRAGGGYTF.